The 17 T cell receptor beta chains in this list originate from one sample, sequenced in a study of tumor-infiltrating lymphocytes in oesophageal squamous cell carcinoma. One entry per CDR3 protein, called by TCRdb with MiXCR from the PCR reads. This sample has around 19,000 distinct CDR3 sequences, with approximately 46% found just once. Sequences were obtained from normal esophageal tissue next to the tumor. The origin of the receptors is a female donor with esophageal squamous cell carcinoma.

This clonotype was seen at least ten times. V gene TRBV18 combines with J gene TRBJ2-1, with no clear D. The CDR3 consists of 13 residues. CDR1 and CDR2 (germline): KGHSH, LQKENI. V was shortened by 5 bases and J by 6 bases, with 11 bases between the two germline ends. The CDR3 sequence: CASSAGRINEQFF. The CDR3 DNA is TGTGCCAGCTCAGCTGGGCGGATCAATGAGCAGTTCTTC.

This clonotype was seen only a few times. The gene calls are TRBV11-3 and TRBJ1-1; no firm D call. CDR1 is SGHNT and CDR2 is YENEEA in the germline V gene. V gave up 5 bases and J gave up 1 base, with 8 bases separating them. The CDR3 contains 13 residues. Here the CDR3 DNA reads TGTGCCAGCAGCGCGGAATCGAACACTGAAGCTTTCTTT. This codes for CASSAESNTEAFF. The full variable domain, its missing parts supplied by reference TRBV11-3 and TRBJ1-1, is EAGVVQSPRYKIIEKKQPVAFWCNPISGHNTLYWYLQNLGQGPELLIRYENEEAVDDSQLPKDRFSAERLKGVDSTLKIQPAELGDSAVYLCASSAESNTEAFFGQGTRLTVV.

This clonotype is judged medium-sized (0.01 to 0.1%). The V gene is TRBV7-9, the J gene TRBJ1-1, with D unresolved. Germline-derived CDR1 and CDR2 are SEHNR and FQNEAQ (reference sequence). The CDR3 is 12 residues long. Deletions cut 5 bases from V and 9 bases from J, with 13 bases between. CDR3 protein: CASSLDRLQAFF. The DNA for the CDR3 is TGTGCCAGCAGCCTAGATAGACTGCAAGCTTTCTTT.

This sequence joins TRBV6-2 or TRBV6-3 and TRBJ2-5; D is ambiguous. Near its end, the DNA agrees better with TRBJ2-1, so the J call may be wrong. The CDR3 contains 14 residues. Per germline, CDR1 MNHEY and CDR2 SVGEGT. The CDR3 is CASREIGRYNEQFF. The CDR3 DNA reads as TGTGCCAGCAGAGAGATAGGGCGATACAATGAGCAGTTCTTC.

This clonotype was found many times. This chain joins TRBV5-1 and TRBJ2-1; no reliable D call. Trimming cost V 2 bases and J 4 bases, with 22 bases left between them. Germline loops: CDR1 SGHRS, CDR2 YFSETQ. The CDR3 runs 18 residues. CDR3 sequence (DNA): TGCGCCAGCAGCTTTGGTATAGACTCCCGATCCCTTTACAATGAGCAGTTCTTC. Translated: CASSFGIDSRSLYNEQFF.

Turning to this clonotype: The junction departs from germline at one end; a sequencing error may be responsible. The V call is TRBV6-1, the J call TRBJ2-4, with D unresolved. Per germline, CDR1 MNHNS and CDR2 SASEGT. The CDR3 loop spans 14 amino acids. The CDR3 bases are TGTGCCAGCAGTGAGCTCTACCGGGTAGAGACCCAGTACTTT. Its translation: CASSELYRVETQYF.

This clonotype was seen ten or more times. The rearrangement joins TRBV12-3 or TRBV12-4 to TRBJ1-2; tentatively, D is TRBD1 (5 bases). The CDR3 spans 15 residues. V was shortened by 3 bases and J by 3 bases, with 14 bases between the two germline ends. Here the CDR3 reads CASSLKGRGDYGYTF. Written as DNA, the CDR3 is TGTGCCAGCAGTTTGAAGGGACGGGGCGACTATGGCTACACCTTC.

CDR3 sequence reads: CASSLYSSGRTEQYF. Here the CDR3 DNA reads TGTGCCAGCAGCTTATATTCTAGCGGGAGAACCGAGCAGTACTTC. The V gene is TRBV7-4, the J gene TRBJ2-5; 10 bases map to TRBD2. Gene TRBJ2-7 matches the end of the DNA better, so the J call may be wrong. CDR1 and CDR2 from the germline V gene are SGHVT and SQSDAQ. This CDR3 has 15 residues.

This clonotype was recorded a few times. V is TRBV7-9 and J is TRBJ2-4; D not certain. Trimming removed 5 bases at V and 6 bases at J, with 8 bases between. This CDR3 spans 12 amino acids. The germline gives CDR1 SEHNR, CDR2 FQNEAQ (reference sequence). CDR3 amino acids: CASSPRLNIQYF. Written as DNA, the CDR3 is TGTGCCAGCAGCCCGCGGTTAAACATTCAGTACTTC.

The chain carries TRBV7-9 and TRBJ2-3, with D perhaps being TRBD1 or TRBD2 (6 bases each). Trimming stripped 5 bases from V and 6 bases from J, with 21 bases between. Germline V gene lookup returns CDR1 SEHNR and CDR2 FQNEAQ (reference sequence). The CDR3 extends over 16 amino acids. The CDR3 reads CASSLGRYGGDDTQYF. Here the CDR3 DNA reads TGTGCCAGCAGCCTAGGGAGGTACGGGGGCGACGATACGCAGTATTTT.

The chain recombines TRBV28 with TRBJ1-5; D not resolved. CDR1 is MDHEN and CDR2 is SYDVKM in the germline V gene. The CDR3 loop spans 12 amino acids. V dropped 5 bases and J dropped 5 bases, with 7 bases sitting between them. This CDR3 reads CASSDMDQPQHF. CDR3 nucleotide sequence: TGTGCCAGCAGTGATATGGATCAGCCCCAGCATTTT.

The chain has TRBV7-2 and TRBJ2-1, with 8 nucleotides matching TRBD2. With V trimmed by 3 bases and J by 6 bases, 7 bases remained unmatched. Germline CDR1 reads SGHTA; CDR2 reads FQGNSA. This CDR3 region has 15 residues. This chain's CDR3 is CASSFGTSVANEQFF. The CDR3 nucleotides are TGTGCCAGCAGCTTTGGGACTAGTGTCGCCAATGAGCAGTTCTTC.

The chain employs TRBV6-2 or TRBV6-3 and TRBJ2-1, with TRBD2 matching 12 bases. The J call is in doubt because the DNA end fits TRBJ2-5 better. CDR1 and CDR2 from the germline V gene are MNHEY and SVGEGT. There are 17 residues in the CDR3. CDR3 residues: CASSSITSGRSPETQYF. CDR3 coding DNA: TGTGCCAGCAGTTCCATAACTAGCGGGAGGAGCCCGGAGACCCAGTACTTC.

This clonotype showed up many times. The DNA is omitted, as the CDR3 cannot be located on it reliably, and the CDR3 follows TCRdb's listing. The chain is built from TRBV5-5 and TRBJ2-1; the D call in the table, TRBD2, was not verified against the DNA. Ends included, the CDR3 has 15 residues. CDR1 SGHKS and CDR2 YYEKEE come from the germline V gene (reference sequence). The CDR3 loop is CASSLVASGALRGFF.

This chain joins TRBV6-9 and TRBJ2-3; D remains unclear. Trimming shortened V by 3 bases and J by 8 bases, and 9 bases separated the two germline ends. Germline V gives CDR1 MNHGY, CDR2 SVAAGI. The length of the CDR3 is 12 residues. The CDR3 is CASSYAEGTQYF. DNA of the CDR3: TGTGCCAGCAGTTACGCAGAAGGTACGCAGTATTTT.

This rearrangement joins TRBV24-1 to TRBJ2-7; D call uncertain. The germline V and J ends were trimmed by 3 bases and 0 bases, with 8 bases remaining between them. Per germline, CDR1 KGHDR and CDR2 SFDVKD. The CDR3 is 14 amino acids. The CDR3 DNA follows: TGTGCCACCAGTGATCCCACCAGCTCCTACGAGCAGTACTTC. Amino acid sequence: CATSDPTSSYEQYF.

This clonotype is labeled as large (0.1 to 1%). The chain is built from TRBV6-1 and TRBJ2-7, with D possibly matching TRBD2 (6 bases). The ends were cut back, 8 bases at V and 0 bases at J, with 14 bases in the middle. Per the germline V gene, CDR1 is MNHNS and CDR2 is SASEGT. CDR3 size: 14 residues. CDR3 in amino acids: CASSRDFSSYEQYF. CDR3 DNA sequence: TGTGCCAGCTCAAGGGACTTCAGCTCCTACGAGCAGTACTTC.